The rows below give T cell receptor beta chains drawn from one sample of a study of shared clonotypes between healthy human individuals. Method: immunoSEQ multiplex PCR; TCRdb's copy keeps in-frame clones and lacks some. The sample carries 2,100,000 or so clones, almost 96% recorded once. The sequencing input was naive CD4+ T cells sorted from blood. The receptors were sampled from a man younger than 35 in good health. CDR3s include the opening cysteine and the closing phenylalanine or tryptophan. The D gene is left open where the match is weak. Size is omitted from some rows. Given values are once, few, many or a class for expanded clones.

j_call clone_size d_call v_call cdr3_nt cdr3_aa
TRBJ2-6 NA TRBD2 TRBV18 TGTGCCAGCTCACCTAATCGACTAGGACTAGCGGGGGCCTCGTATGGGGCCAACGTCCTGACTTTC CASSPNRLGLAGASYGANVLTF
TRBJ1-1 NA NA TRBV4-3 TGCGCCAGCAGCCAAGCAACGGACAAAGTGAACACTGAAGCTTTCTTT CASSQATDKVNTEAFF
TRBJ2-7 NA TRBD2 TRBV10-1 TGCGCCAGCTCCGGACTTAAACCTAGCGGGGGCGTGACCTACGAGCAGTACTTC CASSGLKPSGGVTYEQYF
TRBJ1-3 NA TRBD1 TRBV9 TGTGCCAGCAGCGACCGGGACAGGGCCTACACCATATATTTT CASSDRDRAYTIYF
TRBJ1-4 NA TRBD1 TRBV19 TGTGCCAGTAGTCACAGGGGAGGGGATGAAAAACTGTTTTTT CASSHRGGDEKLFF
TRBJ2-1 NA NA TRBV7-6 TGTGCCAGCAGCTTAAGTGAGGTAAAATCCGGGGAGCAGTTCTTC CASSLSEVKSGEQFF
TRBJ1-6 NA TRBD1 TRBV2 TGTGCCAGCAGTGAATTAACAGGGGGCTATAATTCACCCCTCCACTTT CASSELTGGYNSPLHF
TRBJ2-7 NA TRBD2 TRBV19 TGTGCCAGTAGTATAGCGGGAGGGAGCTCCTACGAGCAGTACTTC CASSIAGGSSYEQYF
TRBJ1-6 once NA TRBV5-1 TGCGCCAGCAGCTTGGAGGGTGATAATTCACCCCTCCACTTT CASSLEGDNSPLHF
TRBJ2-7 NA NA TRBV27 TGTGCCAGCCGACAATATCAGGGTTACGAGCAGTACTTC CASRQYQGYEQYF
TRBJ1-1 NA NA TRBV6-5 TGTGCCAGCAGTTATGGGGGGACTGAAGCTTTCTTT CASSYGGTEAFF
TRBJ1-3 NA NA TRBV19 TGTGCCAGCGAACCACGGGGCCCTGGAAACACCATATATTTT CASEPRGPGNTIYF
TRBJ1-5 NA NA TRBV5-1 TGCGCCAGCGTTCAGACACCCACTGGGCCCCAGCATTTT CASVQTPTGPQHF
TRBJ1-1 NA TRBD1 TRBV5-1 TGCGCCAGCAGCTTCCCCGACAGGGATAGAGCTGAAGCTTTCTTT CASSFPDRDRAEAFF
TRBJ1-6 NA NA TRBV10-2 TGCGCCAGCAGTGAGTCAGGGGGGAATTCACCCCTCCACTTT CASSESGGNSPLHF
TRBJ2-2 NA TRBD2 TRBV10-1 TGCGCCAGCTCGATGGGGGGGAAGAACACCGGGGAGCTGTTTTTT CASSMGGKNTGELFF
TRBJ2-7 NA TRBD1 TRBV6-1 TGTGCCAGCAGGGACAGGGGGGACTACGAGCAGTACTTC CASRDRGDYEQYF
TRBJ1-2 NA NA TRBV19 TGTGCCAGTAGTTCCCTGGTGAAGGCCCCCTATGGCTACACCTTC CASSSLVKAPYGYTF
TRBJ2-5 NA NA TRBV30 TGTGCCTGGAGTGTAGGGACGACCATCCAAGAGACCCAGTACTTC CAWSVGTTIQETQYF
TRBJ1-1 NA TRBD1 TRBV10-1 TGCGCCAGCAGTCCGACAGGGCTGAACACTGAAGCTTTCTTT CASSPTGLNTEAFF
TRBJ1-3 NA NA TRBV11-2 TGTGCCAGCAGCTTAGTCCTGCTTGTGGGTGGAAACACCATATATTTT CASSLVLLVGGNTIYF
TRBJ1-2 NA TRBD1 TRBV5-1 TGCGCCAGCAGCTCGAGCTCCGGGACAGGGGGCTACTCTAACTATGGCTACACCTTC CASSSSSGTGGYSNYGYTF
TRBJ2-7 NA TRBD2 TRBV6-6 TGTGCCAGCAGCCTCAGCGGGGGGGCCTCCTACGAGCAGTACTTC CASSLSGGASYEQYF
TRBJ1-6 NA NA TRBV19 TGTGCCAGTAGTACCAGTGGGGGACCTCCATCGTATTCACCCCTCCACTTT CASSTSGGPPSYSPLHF
TRBJ1-1 NA TRBD1 TRBV5-1 TGCGCCAGCAGCTTGAGGACAGGAGGGAACACTGAAGCTTTCTTT CASSLRTGGNTEAFF
TRBJ1-3 NA NA TRBV6-1 TGTGCCATGGGTACGAGCTCTGGAAACACCATATATTTT CAMGTSSGNTIYF